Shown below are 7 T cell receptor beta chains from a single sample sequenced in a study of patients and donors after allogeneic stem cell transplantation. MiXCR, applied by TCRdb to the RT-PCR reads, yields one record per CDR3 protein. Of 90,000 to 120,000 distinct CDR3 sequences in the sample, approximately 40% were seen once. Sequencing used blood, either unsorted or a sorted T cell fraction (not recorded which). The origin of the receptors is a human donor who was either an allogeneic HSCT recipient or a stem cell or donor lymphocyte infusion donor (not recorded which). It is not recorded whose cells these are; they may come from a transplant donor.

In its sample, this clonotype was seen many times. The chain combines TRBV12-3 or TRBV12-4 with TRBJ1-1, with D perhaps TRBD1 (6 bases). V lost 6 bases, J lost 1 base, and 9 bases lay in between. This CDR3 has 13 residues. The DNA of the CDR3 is TGTGCCAGCAGGCAACAGGGGAACACTGAAGCTTTCTTT. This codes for CASRQQGNTEAFF.

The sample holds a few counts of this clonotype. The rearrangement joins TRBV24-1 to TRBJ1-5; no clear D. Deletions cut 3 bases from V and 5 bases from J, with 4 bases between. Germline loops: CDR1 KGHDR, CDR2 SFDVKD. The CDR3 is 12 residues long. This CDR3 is CATSDAHQPQHF. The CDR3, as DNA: TGTGCCACCAGTGATGCCCATCAGCCCCAGCATTTT.

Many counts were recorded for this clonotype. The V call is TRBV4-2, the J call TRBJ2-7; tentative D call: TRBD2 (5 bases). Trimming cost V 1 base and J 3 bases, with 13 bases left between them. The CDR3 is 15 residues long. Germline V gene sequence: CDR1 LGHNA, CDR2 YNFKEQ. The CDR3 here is CASSQVATGFYEQYF. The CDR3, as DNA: TGTGCCAGCAGCCAAGTAGCGACTGGATTCTACGAGCAGTACTTC.

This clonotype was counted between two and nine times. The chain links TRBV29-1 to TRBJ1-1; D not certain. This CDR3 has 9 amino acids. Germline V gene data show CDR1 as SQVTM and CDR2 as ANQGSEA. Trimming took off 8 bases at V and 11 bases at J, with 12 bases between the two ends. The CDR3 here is CSSAPGAFF. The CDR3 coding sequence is TGCAGCTCAGCCCCAGGTGCTTTCTTT.

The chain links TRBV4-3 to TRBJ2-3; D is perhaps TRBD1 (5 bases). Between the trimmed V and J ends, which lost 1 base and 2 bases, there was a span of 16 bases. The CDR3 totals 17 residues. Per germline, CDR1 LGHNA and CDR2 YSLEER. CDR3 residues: CASSQGGQGRHTDTQYF. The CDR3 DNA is TGCGCCAGCAGCCAAGGTGGTCAGGGCCGCCACACAGATACGCAGTATTTT.

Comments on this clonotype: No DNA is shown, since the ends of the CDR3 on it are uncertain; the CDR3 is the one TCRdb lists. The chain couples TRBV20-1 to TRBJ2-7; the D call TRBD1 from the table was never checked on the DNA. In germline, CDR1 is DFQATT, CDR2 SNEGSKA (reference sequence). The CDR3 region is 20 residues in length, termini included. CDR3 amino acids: CSAPNLQGYEQYFGPGTQYF.

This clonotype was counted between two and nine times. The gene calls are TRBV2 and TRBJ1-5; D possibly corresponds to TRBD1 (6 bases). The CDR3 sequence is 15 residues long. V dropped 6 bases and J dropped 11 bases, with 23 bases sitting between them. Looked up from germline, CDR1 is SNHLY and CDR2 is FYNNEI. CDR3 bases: TGTGCCAGCAGGACTTCTGGGACACCTGTTGGGGCCCAGCATTTT. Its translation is CASRTSGTPVGAQHF.